Listed below are T cell receptor beta chains from one sample, sequenced in a study of cytomegalovirus exposure and HLA in healthy donors. Method: immunoSEQ multiplex PCR; TCRdb's copy keeps in-frame clones and lacks some. The data contain over 75,000 clones, around 80% of them singletons. What was sequenced was PBMCs. These receptors originate from a male donor in good health and CMV-seropositive. Both conserved end residues are part of each CDR3. The size field is filled for only some rows; it gives once, few, many or a size class.

v_call clone_size cdr3_aa
TRBV29-1 . CSVRGGSNQPQHF
TRBV27 . CASREQGSFEQYF
TRBV5-6 . CASSPPGGHTDTQYF
TRBV7-8 once CASSLVDSSGYEQYF
TRBV19 few CASSPGPRQGGHTEAFF
TRBV28 . CASRTGTGGPYEQYF
TRBV7-9 . CASDRSSYNEQFF
TRBV30 . CAWRIQGMGGNTIYF
TRBV7-9 . CASSLGDRALQETQYF
TRBV4-2 . CASSQGGGRDSNQPQHF
TRBV7-3 . CASSLTLTGGLLNEQFF
TRBV6-5 . CASQRHREATEAFF
TRBV4-1 . CASSQDFITEAFF
TRBV6-5 . CASSRFLQGNYGYTF
TRBV9 . CASSVGADSYEQYF
TRBV30 . CAGGAGLVETQYF
TRBV15 . CATSRDPRATHTEAFF
TRBV29-1 . CSGDRGRTEAFF
TRBV6-1 . CASTRAPLGAFF
TRBV6-4 . CASSDSGGGTDTQYF
TRBV5-1 . CASSPLAGTGSFTGAFF
TRBV7-9 . CASSLGGQGNTEAFF
TRBV19 . CASNSSPGNTIYF
TRBV30 . CAWSAQILNTEAFF
TRBV14 . CASSQRTSGGTGTQYF
TRBV6-4 . CASSQDTGELFF
TRBV6-1 . CASSAEGDRGHEQYF
TRBV19 . CASSIDLAAGELFF
TRBV19 . CATRPWGRDRGNNEQFF
TRBV19 . CASSQTGDNSPLHF
TRBV30 once CAWIGGTGNTIYF
TRBV2 once CASSERRIVSGANVLTF
TRBV9 . CASSVADSNTGELFF
TRBV6-1 . CASSPGQATNEKLFF
TRBV7-9 . CASSLDPGGNSPLHF
TRBV29-1 . CSDTQGTAVNTEAFF
TRBV7-2 . CASSSRADTQYF
TRBV15 . CATSRGLADEQYF
TRBV9 once CASSVQGQMNTEAFF
TRBV19 . CASSLPENIQYF
TRBV5-1 once CASSLEGGNTIYF
TRBV6-5 once CASSPEGTDQPQHF
TRBV5-1 few CASSLDGVSGNTIYF